What follows are 29 T cell receptor beta chains derived from one specimen sequenced in a study. One entry per CDR3 protein results from TCRdb running MiXCR on the 5' RACE reads. This repertoire shows tens of thousands of distinct CDR3 sequences, around 26% found once; its top ten account for about 2.2%. Sequences were obtained from naive CD4+ T cells sorted from blood. The subset here: naive CD4+ T cells, CD4+CD45RA+CD25-. These TCRs come from a female donor with breast cancer.

Worth noting for this clonotype: One junction end disagrees with the germline gene, perhaps due to a read error. J is TRBJ2-2 and V is TRBV7-3, with D possibly TRBD1 on 6 matching bases. The CDR3 contains 17 residues. CDR1 SGHTA and CDR2 FQGTGA come from the germline V gene. CDR3 sequence reads: CAGSPRSGQGGTGELFF. In DNA form, the CDR3 reads TGTGCCGGCAGCCCCCGATCGGGACAAGGGGGCACCGGGGAGCTGTTTTTT.

This clonotype was detected ten times or more. This rearrangement joins TRBV4-1 to TRBJ1-2; D is unresolved. From germline, CDR1 is MGHRA and CDR2 YSYEKL. The CDR3 has 14 amino acids. Trimming cost V 2 bases and J 2 bases, with 9 bases left between them. The CDR3 reads CASSQSQMNYGYTF. CDR3 nucleotide sequence: TGCGCCAGCAGCCAATCCCAGATGAACTATGGCTACACCTTC.

The rearrangement joins TRBV6-2 or TRBV6-3 to TRBJ2-2, with 9 bases matching TRBD1. This CDR3 comprises 16 residues. Germline V lookup: CDR1 MNHEY, CDR2 SVGEGT. V trimming: 5 bases; J trimming: 4 bases; junction bases outside the gene matches: 8. The CDR3 here is CASSPRDRVTTGELFF. The CDR3 nucleotides read TGTGCCAGCAGTCCCCGGGACAGGGTAACCACCGGGGAGCTGTTTTTT.

The J gene is TRBJ1-2, the V gene TRBV7-9; D not resolved. The CDR3 is 14 amino acids. The V gene lost 2 bases and the J gene lost 4 bases, with 11 bases spanning the gap. The germline V gene encodes CDR1 SEHNR and CDR2 FQNEAQ (reference sequence). The CDR3 DNA reads TGTGCCAGCAGCTTAACCGTCCCCAGCTATGGCTACACCTTC. Encoded protein: CASSLTVPSYGYTF.

This clonotype was detected a few times. This rearrangement joins TRBV2 to TRBJ1-6; TRBD1 aligns across 8 bases. Germline V gene lookup returns CDR1 SNHLY and CDR2 FYNNEI. This CDR3 has 13 residues. V dropped 7 bases and J dropped 14; count of bases not matched to a gene: 10. CDR3 amino acids: CASIADRAAALHF. The CDR3 DNA sequence: TGTGCCAGCATCGCGGACAGGGCAGCGGCCCTCCACTTT.

V is TRBV6-2 or TRBV6-3 and J is TRBJ2-5; D uncertain. The germline gives CDR1 MNHEY, CDR2 SVGEGT. The CDR3 has 12 amino acids. The V end lost 5 bases, the J end lost 3 bases, and 7 bases lay between the germline ends. CDR3 DNA sequence: TGTGCCAGCAGTCCTACAGAAGAGACCCAGTACTTC. Translated, it gives CASSPTEETQYF.

This chain links TRBV7-8 with TRBJ2-2, with 7 bases that match TRBD1. Germline trimming cut 4 bases from V and 4 bases from J; bases unmatched to any gene: 3. In germline, CDR1 is SGHVS, CDR2 FQNEAQ. This CDR3 comprises 14 residues. CDR3 nucleotides: TGTGCCAGCAGCTGGGGACAGACCACCGGGGAGCTGTTTTTT. Encoded protein: CASSWGQTTGELFF.

This clonotype has only a few counts. CDR3 bases: TGTGCCAGCAGCCACTATGGGAGGGAAGAGACCCAGTACTTC. This codes for CASSHYGREETQYF. The chain uses TRBV7-2 and TRBJ2-5; 7 bases map to TRBD2. CDR3 length: 14 residues. J was trimmed by 3 bases and V by 5 bases; bases with no gene match: 6. CDR1 is SGHTA, CDR2 FQGNSA, per germline. Drawing the rest from reference TRBV7-2 and TRBJ2-5, the complete variable domain is GAGVSQSPSNKVTEKGKDVELRCDPISGHTALYWYRQSLGQGLEFLIYFQGNSAPDKSGLPSDRFSAERTGGSVSTLTIQRTQQEDSAVYLCASSHYGREETQYFGPGTRLLVL.

The genes are TRBV9 and TRBJ1-1, with D possibly matching TRBD1 (6 bases). V dropped 5 bases and J dropped 4 bases, with 18 bases sitting between them. The CDR3 extends over 15 amino acids. Germline lookup yields CDR1 SGDLS and CDR2 YYNGEE. As DNA, the CDR3 is TGTGCCAGCAGAGGGGGGCCACAGGGAGGCACTGAAGCTTTCTTT. It codes for CASRGGPQGGTEAFF.

There are many counts of this clonotype. The chain links TRBV5-1 to TRBJ1-1; TRBD1 agrees at 8 bases. In germline, CDR1 is SGHRS, CDR2 YFSETQ. Germline trimming cut 4 bases from V and 0 bases from J; bases unmatched to any gene: 8. This CDR3 has 16 residues. Here the CDR3 reads CASSPRQGTMNTEAFF. DNA for the CDR3: TGCGCCAGCAGCCCCCGACAGGGGACGATGAACACTGAAGCTTTCTTT. The whole variable domain, remainder taken from reference TRBV5-1 and TRBJ1-1, is KAGVTQTPRYLIKTRGQQVTLSCSPISGHRSVSWYQQTPGQGLQFLFEYFSETQRNKGNFPGRFSGRQFSNSRSEMNVSTLELGDSALYLCASSPRQGTMNTEAFFGQGTRLTVV.

In regard to this clonotype: The junction shows a germline mismatch at one end, possibly a read error. The V and J genes are TRBV15 and TRBJ2-1; D unresolved. This CDR3 spans 16 amino acids. The V gene's germline CDR1 is LNHNV and CDR2 YYDKDF (reference sequence). CDR3 loop: CATSRVLGLGLNEQLF. In DNA, the CDR3 is TGTGCCACCAGCAGAGTCCTAGGGTTAGGGCTCAATGAGCAGCTCTTC.

This clonotype was counted ten times or more. The CDR3, as DNA: TGCGCCAGCAGCTTCGGACAGCGAAACACCGGGGAGCTGTTTTTT. Translating gives CASSFGQRNTGELFF. The chain carries TRBV5-1 and TRBJ2-2; possibly TRBD1 for D (6 bases). V lost 2 bases to trimming and J lost 2 bases, with 10 bases between them. The CDR3 is 15 amino acids. Germline V gene sequence: CDR1 SGHRS, CDR2 YFSETQ.

The chain employs TRBV4-1 and TRBJ2-7; unclear D gene. The CDR3 has 14 residues. V gave up 2 bases and J gave up 0 bases, with 8 bases separating them. Germline assignment: CDR1 MGHRA and CDR2 YSYEKL. CDR3 nucleotides: TGCGCCAGCAGCCAAACACGGTCCTCCTACGAGCAGTACTTC. It encodes CASSQTRSSYEQYF.

The chain carries TRBV7-9 and TRBJ2-7; D is possibly TRBD1 (6 bases). The CDR3 is 12 amino acids. Trimming removed 3 bases at V and 6 bases at J, with 9 bases between. Germline V lookup: CDR1 SEHNR, CDR2 FQNEAQ (reference sequence). The CDR3 nucleotides are TGTGCCAGCAGCTTTCCAGGGGCCGAGCAGTACTTC. Encoded protein: CASSFPGAEQYF.

This chain connects TRBV7-2 to TRBJ1-1, with D maybe TRBD1 (5 bases). This CDR3 is 14 amino acids long. V lost 2 bases to trimming and J lost 0 bases, with 7 bases between them. The germline gives CDR1 SGHTA, CDR2 FQGNSA. The chain's CDR3 is CASSLSRVNTEAFF. The CDR3 coding sequence is TGTGCCAGCAGCTTATCCAGGGTGAACACTGAAGCTTTCTTT.

This clonotype has ten or more counts. This chain joins TRBV4-2 and TRBJ2-4; D ambiguous. Germline lookup yields CDR1 LGHNA and CDR2 YNFKEQ. This CDR3 comprises 15 residues. V lost 3 bases and J 5 bases, leaving 14 bases between the germline ends. Here the CDR3 reads CASSQNPSGENIQYF. The DNA of the CDR3 is TGTGCCAGCAGCCAGAACCCTAGTGGAGAAAACATTCAGTACTTC.

By sample fraction, this clonotype is medium-sized. This rearrangement joins TRBV20-1 to TRBJ2-1; D gene ambiguous. Trimming stripped 3 bases from V and 2 bases from J, with 11 bases between. The CDR3 is made up of 14 amino acids. From germline, CDR1 is DFQATT and CDR2 SNEGSKA (reference sequence). The CDR3 reads CSARRPDTYNEQFF. The DNA of the CDR3 is TGCAGTGCTAGGAGGCCCGACACCTACAATGAGCAGTTCTTC.

The V gene is TRBV19, the J gene TRBJ1-2; D may be TRBD1 (5 bases). Germline V gene sequence: CDR1 LNHDA, CDR2 SQIVND (reference sequence). The CDR3 has 15 amino acids. Trimming cost V 2 bases and J 5 bases, with 15 bases left between them. This chain's CDR3 is CASSIPGFLGYGYTF. In DNA, the CDR3 is TGTGCCAGTAGTATACCAGGGTTTTTGGGTTATGGCTACACCTTC.

V is TRBV18 and J is TRBJ1-2; the D gene is possibly TRBD1 (5 bases). Germline V lookup: CDR1 KGHSH, CDR2 LQKENI. The CDR3 covers 16 residues. V lost 6 bases, J lost 9 bases, and 26 bases lay in between. In DNA, the CDR3 is TGTGCCAGCTCCTCAGCGGGGCTCGCAACGAATCATCGCTACACCTTC. It yields the protein CASSSAGLATNHRYTF.

This clonotype has just a few counts. The chain recombines TRBV6-5 with TRBJ2-5, with D hard to call. CDR1 and CDR2 from the germline V gene are MNHEY and SVGAGI. The CDR3 runs 14 residues. Trimming removed 5 bases from V and 4 bases from J, with 14 bases in between. CDR3 nucleotide sequence: TGTGCCAGCAGTAATCGGGCCCTGCCAGAGACCCAGTACTTC. Encoded protein: CASSNRALPETQYF.

The V and J genes are TRBV7-2 and TRBJ2-1; maybe TRBD2 (6 bases). With 5 bases removed from V and 9 bases from J, the gap between germline ends came to 14 bases. This CDR3 has 13 amino acids. The germline V gene encodes CDR1 SGHTA and CDR2 FQGNSA. This CDR3 is CASSRSGSGEQFF. The CDR3 bases are TGTGCCAGCAGCCGGAGCGGGTCGGGTGAGCAGTTCTTC.

This clonotype was picked up a small number of times. The chain joins TRBV20-1 to TRBJ2-5; D remains unclear. This CDR3 has 11 amino acids. In germline, CDR1 is DFQATT, CDR2 SNEGSKA (reference sequence). Deletions cut 4 bases from V and 3 bases from J, with 6 bases between. CDR3 sequence: CSATKEETQYF. CDR3 in DNA: TGCAGTGCTACCAAAGAAGAGACCCAGTACTTC.

The J gene is TRBJ2-1, the V gene TRBV29-1; 10 nucleotides align to TRBD1. The V gene end was trimmed by 7 bases and the J gene end by 5 bases; junction bases not matched to a gene: 17. Germline V gene lookup returns CDR1 SQVTM and CDR2 ANQGSEA. The CDR3 totals 17 residues. DNA for the CDR3: TGCAGCGGAACGACAGGGGGCGTACTAGCGGTAGACAATGAGCAGTTCTTC. This translates into CSGTTGGVLAVDNEQFF.

Note on this clonotype: This may arise from a read error, as a much more abundant clone is one base away. This chain links TRBV7-2 with TRBJ2-3, with a tentative D call TRBD2 (5 bases). The CDR3 has 14 amino acids. The ends were cut back, 1 base at V and 0 bases at J, with 5 bases in the middle. Germline V CDR1 and CDR2: SGHTA, FQGNSA. This chain's CDR3 is CTSSLGTSTDTQYF. Written as DNA, the CDR3 is TGTACCAGCAGCTTAGGGACTAGCACAGATACGCAGTATTTT. Filled out from reference TRBV7-2 and TRBJ2-3, the complete variable domain reads GAGVSQSPSNKVTEKGKDVELRCDPISGHTALYWYRQSLGQGLEFLIYFQGNSAPDKSGLPSDRFSAERTGGSVSTLTIQRTQQEDSAVYLCTSSLGTSTDTQYFGPGTRLTVL.

This clonotype has a handful of counts. This chain joins TRBV15 and TRBJ1-4; 9 nucleotides agree with TRBD1. The CDR3 length is 13 residues. V lost 8 bases, J lost 4 bases, and 2 bases stayed unmatched. The V gene's germline CDR1 is LNHNV and CDR2 YYDKDF (reference sequence). This chain's CDR3 is CATSTGGNEKLFF. The CDR3 coding sequence is TGTGCCACCTCGACAGGGGGTAATGAAAAACTGTTTTTT.

This clonotype was picked up many times. The chain is built from TRBV20-1 and TRBJ2-7; D unclear. The CDR3 contains 14 residues. The germline CDR1 and CDR2 sequences are DFQATT and SNEGSKA (reference sequence). V lost 3 bases, J lost 3 bases, and 15 bases lay in between. This chain's CDR3 is CSASAMEPRYEQYF. CDR3 in DNA: TGCAGTGCTAGCGCCATGGAGCCACGCTACGAGCAGTACTTC.

The V gene is TRBV3-1, the J gene TRBJ2-3; D not certain. Germline CDR1 reads LGHDT; CDR2 reads YNNKEL (reference sequence). Trimming cost V 5 bases and J 5 bases, with 8 bases left between them. The CDR3 runs 12 residues. CDR3 sequence reads: CASSTALDTQYF. CDR3 DNA: TGTGCCAGCAGCACGGCCCTAGATACGCAGTATTTT.

This clonotype was seen repeatedly, ten times or more. This chain connects TRBV7-2 to TRBJ1-2, with D perhaps TRBD1 (6 bases). CDR1 is SGHTA, CDR2 FQGNSA, per germline. The CDR3 extends over 13 amino acids. Trimming removed 5 bases at V and 4 bases at J, with 11 bases between. CDR3 residues: CASSKTGPYGYTF. The CDR3 bases are TGTGCCAGCAGCAAGACAGGTCCCTATGGCTACACCTTC.

This clonotype was recorded many times. V usage is TRBV30 and J usage is TRBJ1-1; the D is unclear. In germline, CDR1 is GTSNPN, CDR2 SVGIG (reference sequence). V dropped 2 bases and J dropped 4 bases, with 17 bases sitting between them. This CDR3 region has 15 residues. CDR3 sequence: CAWSNERRFGTEAFF. In DNA form, the CDR3 reads TGTGCCTGGAGTAACGAGAGGCGTTTTGGCACTGAAGCTTTCTTT.